Below are 16 T cell receptor beta chains sequenced from a single sample in a study of high-grade serous ovarian cancer treatment subgroups. Tumor samples were obtained before definitive surgery or chemotherapy. Repertoires were generated with immunoSEQ multiplex PCR, while TCRdb's copy carries only in-frame clones and drops some. The sample includes about 36,000 clones, about four fifths of them seen just once. The sample was tumor tissue. The receptors were sampled from a human donor with high-grade serous ovarian cancer.

The chain links TRBV4-2 to TRBJ2-1, with 15 bases lining up with TRBD2. V dropped 0 bases and J dropped 2; count of bases not matched to a gene: 8. This CDR3 spans 20 amino acids. Looked up from germline, CDR1 is LGHNA and CDR2 is YNFKEQ. CDR3 sequence: CASSQDLGTSGRRPYNEQFF. CDR3 nucleotides: TGTGCCAGCAGCCAAGATCTGGGGACTAGCGGGAGGCGGCCCTACAATGAGCAGTTCTTC.

The chain links TRBV11-3 to TRBJ2-1; 8 positions agree with TRBD2. J lost 5 bases, V lost 6 bases, and 9 bases had no gene match. The CDR3 covers 15 residues. The germline gives CDR1 SGHNT, CDR2 YENEEA. Written as DNA, the CDR3 is TGTGCCAGCAGTAATCTAGCGGGTAGGGACAATGAGCAGTTCTTC. Encoded protein: CASSNLAGRDNEQFF.

The chain employs TRBV28 and TRBJ1-4, with a weak D call TRBD1 (5 bases). V dropped 6 bases and J dropped 8 bases, with 10 bases sitting between them. This CDR3 has 12 residues. CDR1 is MDHEN and CDR2 is SYDVKM in the germline V gene. The CDR3 protein is CASSPGWEKLFF. In DNA, the CDR3 is TGTGCCAGCAGCCCAGGGTGGGAAAAACTGTTTTTT.

The chain couples TRBV5-1 to TRBJ2-3; no clear D gene. The CDR3 loop spans 13 amino acids. CDR1 and CDR2 from the germline V gene are SGHRS and YFSETQ. The V gene lost 0 bases and the J gene lost 6 bases, with 8 bases spanning the gap. The CDR3 sequence is CASSLVGWDTQYF. Here the CDR3 DNA reads TGCGCCAGCAGCTTGGTGGGATGGGATACGCAGTATTTT.

V usage is TRBV5-6 and J usage is TRBJ2-7; 10 positions agree with TRBD2. After removal of 4 bases from V and 1 base from J, the junction contained 5 bases not matched to a gene. The CDR3 extends over 15 amino acids. Germline loops: CDR1 SGHDT, CDR2 YYEEEE. CDR3 sequence: CASSEGLAPSYEQYF. CDR3 bases: TGTGCCAGCAGCGAGGGACTAGCGCCTTCCTACGAGCAGTACTTC.

The CDR3 loop is CASSWDSGNTIYF. The CDR3 bases are TGTGCCAGCAGCTGGGACTCTGGAAACACCATATATTTT. The chain couples TRBV7-2 to TRBJ1-3; D unclear. Trimming removed 4 bases from V and 0 bases from J, with 4 bases in between. Germline CDR1 SGHTA, CDR2 FQGNSA. CDR3 size: 13 residues.

This clone appeared once. The V call is TRBV7-2, the J call TRBJ1-2, with D unclear. The V end was cut by 7 bases, the J end by 1 base, with 13 bases between. Germline V gene sequence: CDR1 SGHTA, CDR2 FQGNSA. The CDR3 totals 14 residues. CDR3 residues: CASTQERLNYGYTF. The CDR3 coding sequence is TGTGCCAGCACCCAGGAGAGGCTTAACTATGGCTACACCTTC.

The chain links TRBV10-3 to TRBJ1-1, with D hard to call. CDR1 ENHRY and CDR2 SYGVKD come from the germline V gene. V was trimmed by 0 bases and J by 0 bases, leaving 8 bases between them. The CDR3 runs to 15 residues. In nucleotides, the CDR3 is TGTGCCATCAGTGAGTCGACGGTCATGAACACTGAAGCTTTCTTT. It yields the protein CAISESTVMNTEAFF.

The J gene is TRBJ2-5, the V gene TRBV28; D remains ambiguous. Trimming stripped 8 bases from V and 5 bases from J, with 9 bases between. Germline CDR1 reads MDHEN; CDR2 reads SYDVKM. The CDR3 runs 11 residues. The CDR3 is CASGLRETQYF. The DNA of the CDR3 is TGTGCCAGCGGGCTTCGGGAGACCCAGTACTTC.

The chain uses TRBV27 and TRBJ1-2; D is perhaps TRBD1 (6 bases). Looked up from germline, CDR1 is MNHEY and CDR2 is SMNVEV (reference sequence). The CDR3 sequence is 15 residues long. The V end was cut by 5 bases, the J end by 3 bases, with 16 bases between. CDR3 residues: CASSSHPTGHYGYTF. In nucleotides, the CDR3 is TGTGCCAGCAGTAGCCACCCGACAGGCCACTATGGCTACACCTTC.

This sequence joins TRBV7-3 and TRBJ2-1; D possibly corresponds to TRBD1 (7 bases). The germline CDR1 and CDR2 sequences are SGHTA and FQGTGA. Trimming pared 5 bases from V and 6 bases from J, leaving 14 bases between. CDR3 size: 14 residues. The CDR3 coding sequence is TGTGCCAGCAGCCCCCGACAGGGAGGCAATGAGCAGTTCTTC. This gives the protein CASSPRQGGNEQFF.

J is TRBJ1-1 and V is TRBV28; possibly TRBD1 for D (6 bases). Germline CDR1 MDHEN, CDR2 SYDVKM. The length of the CDR3 is 13 residues. V was trimmed by 6 bases and J by 6 bases, leaving 14 bases between them. The CDR3 reads CASRQQGSPEAFF. The DNA for the CDR3 is TGTGCCAGCAGACAACAGGGATCCCCTGAAGCTTTCTTT.

The chain links TRBV10-3 to TRBJ2-7; D remains unclear. Trimming took off 10 bases at V and 2 bases at J, with 15 bases between the two ends. CDR1 and CDR2 from the germline V gene are ENHRY and SYGVKD. This CDR3 has 13 amino acids. The CDR3 sequence is CASSWTETYEQYF. CDR3 sequence (DNA): TGTGCCAGTTCCTGGACCGAAACCTACGAGCAGTACTTC.

The rearrangement links TRBV7-8 to TRBJ2-1; the match to TRBD2 covers 8 bases. This CDR3 has 14 residues. Unmatched junction bases numbered 6, after V lost 5 bases and J lost 6 bases. CDR1 and CDR2 from the germline V gene are SGHVS and FQNEAQ. CDR3 coding DNA: TGTGCCAGCAGCACTAGCGGAGTTAGCAATGAGCAGTTCTTC. It translates to CASSTSGVSNEQFF. The complete variable domain, with remaining parts taken from reference TRBV7-8 and TRBJ2-1, reads GAGVSQSPRYKVAKRGQDVALRCDPISGHVSLFWYQQALGQGPEFLTYFQNEAQLDKSGLPSDRFFAERPEGSVSTLKIQRTQQEDSAVYLCASSTSGVSNEQFFGPGTRLTVL.

This clone occurred a few times. The chain carries TRBV29-1 and TRBJ1-1; D remains ambiguous. The V and J ends lost 3 bases and 8 bases respectively, with 16 bases between them. This CDR3 contains 13 residues. Per germline, CDR1 SQVTM and CDR2 ANQGSEA. CDR3 sequence: CSVERAPVEEAFF. Here the CDR3 DNA reads TGCAGCGTTGAGAGGGCACCCGTAGAGGAAGCTTTCTTT.

The V call is TRBV19, the J call TRBJ2-1; TRBD2 aligns across 10 bases. The CDR3 is 18 amino acids. The ends lost 9 bases at V and 8 bases at J; junction bases unmatched: 22. CDR1 LNHDA and CDR2 SQIVND come from the germline V gene (reference sequence). This CDR3 reads CASKRGGTSAYQSDEQFF. In DNA form, the CDR3 reads TGTGCCAGCAAAAGGGGGGGGACTAGCGCCTACCAGTCTGATGAGCAGTTCTTC.